This T cell receptor (beta chain) was identified during a study of CD8+ T cells in alopecia areata. Treatment described: oral pan-JAK inhibitor, 5-10 mg twice daily. Alopecia areata patients provided lesional scalp punch biopsies and peripheral blood, both collected for the study. There are 15 residues in the CDR3. The V end was cut by 3 bases, the J end by 1 base, with 10 bases between. CDR1 SGDLS and CDR2 YYNGEE come from the germline V gene. Reverse transcribed after extraction, RNA yielded cDNA as the sequencing template. Sequencing was performed with immunoSEQ multiplex PCR; in TCRdb, only in-frame clones are kept and a portion is missing. The sample has roughly 100,000 clones; about nine tenths are singletons. For this clone: Its antigen is undetermined.

Whole-study findings and limits: Across lesional scalp, and particularly alopecia totalis/universalis, clonality surpassed that of normal scalp.

This receptor was obtained from a human donor with alopecia areata. The source material was CD8+ T cells sorted from blood, sampled at approximately week 31, from a patient treated with tofacitinib. The chain combines TRBV9 with TRBJ2-2; possibly TRBD1 for D (5 bases). The CDR3 DNA is TGTGCCAGCAGCGCTTACGACAGGAACACCGGGGAGCTGTTTTTT. As protein: CASSAYDRNTGELFF.